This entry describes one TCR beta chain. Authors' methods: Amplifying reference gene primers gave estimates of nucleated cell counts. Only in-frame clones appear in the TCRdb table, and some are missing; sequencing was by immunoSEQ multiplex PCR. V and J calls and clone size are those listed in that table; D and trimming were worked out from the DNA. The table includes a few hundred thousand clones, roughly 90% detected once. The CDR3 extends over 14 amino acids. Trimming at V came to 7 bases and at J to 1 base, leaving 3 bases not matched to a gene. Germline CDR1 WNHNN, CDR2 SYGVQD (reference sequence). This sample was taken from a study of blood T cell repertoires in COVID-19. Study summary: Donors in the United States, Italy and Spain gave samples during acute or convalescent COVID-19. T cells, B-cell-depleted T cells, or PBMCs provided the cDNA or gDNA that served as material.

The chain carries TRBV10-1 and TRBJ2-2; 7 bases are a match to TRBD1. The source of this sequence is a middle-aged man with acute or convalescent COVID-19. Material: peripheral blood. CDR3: CASKRTGNTGELFF. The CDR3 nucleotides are TGCGCCAGCAAGCGGACAGGGAACACCGGGGAGCTGTTTTTT.